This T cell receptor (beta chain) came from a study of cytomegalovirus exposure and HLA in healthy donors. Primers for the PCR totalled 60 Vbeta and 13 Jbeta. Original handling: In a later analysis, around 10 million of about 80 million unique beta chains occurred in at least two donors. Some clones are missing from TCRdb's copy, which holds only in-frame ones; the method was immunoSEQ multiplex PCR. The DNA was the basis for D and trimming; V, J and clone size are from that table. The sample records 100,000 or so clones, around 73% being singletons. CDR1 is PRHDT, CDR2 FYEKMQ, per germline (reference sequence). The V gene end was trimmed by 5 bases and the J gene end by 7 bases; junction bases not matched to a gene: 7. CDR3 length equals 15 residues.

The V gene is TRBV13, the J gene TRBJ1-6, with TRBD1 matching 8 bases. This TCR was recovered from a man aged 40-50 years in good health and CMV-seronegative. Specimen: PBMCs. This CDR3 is CASSGDRGVNSPLHF. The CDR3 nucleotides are TGTGCCAGCAGCGGCGACAGGGGAGTCAATTCACCCCTCCACTTT. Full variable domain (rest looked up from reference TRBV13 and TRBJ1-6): AAGVIQSPRHLIKEKRETATLKCYPIPRHDTVYWYQQGPGQDPQFLISFYEKMQSDKGSIPDRFSAQQFSDYHSELNMSSLELGDSALYFCASSGDRGVNSPLHFGNGTRLTVT.